These 16 T cell receptor beta chains came from one sample sequenced in a study of cytomegalovirus exposure and HLA in healthy donors (dated by TCRdb to the late 2010s). Receptor libraries were prepared by the immunoSEQ multiplex PCR assay. TCRdb provides this immuneACCESS table in a form limited to in-frame rearrangements. Some clones are lacking; in checked studies, under half of them reflect an unresolved V gene, and why the rest are absent is not known. A total of about 120,000 clones appear in this sample, over 65% of them only once. The ten most abundant clones make up roughly 2% of the sample. What was sequenced was PBMCs. The source of these receptors is a woman in her twenties or thirties in good health and CMV-seronegative.

The count of this clone is one. V and J are TRBV7-2 and TRBJ1-5, with a weak D call TRBD1 (6 bases). This CDR3 has 16 residues. CDR1 SGHTA and CDR2 FQGNSA come from the germline V gene. Trimming left V 1 base short and J 6 bases short, with 16 bases between. The CDR3 DNA sequence: TGTGCCAGCAGCTTAGTGGCAGGGGCGTCCGGTCAGCCCCAGCATTTT. It encodes CASSLVAGASGQPQHF.

This clone occurred a few times. This chain connects TRBV13 to TRBJ2-7; weak D call: TRBD1 (5 bases). Germline CDR1 reads PRHDT; CDR2 reads FYEKMQ (reference sequence). This CDR3 contains 13 residues. V shed 4 bases and J shed 1 base, with 8 bases lying between them. CDR3 protein: CASSSQDSYEQYF. The CDR3 DNA sequence: TGTGCCAGCAGCTCACAGGATTCCTACGAGCAGTACTTC.

The CDR3 here is CASSKGPSSYNEQFF. The CDR3 bases are TGTGCCAGCAGCAAGGGCCCGAGCTCCTACAATGAGCAGTTCTTC. The rearrangement links TRBV21-1 to TRBJ2-1; TRBD1, the D gene given by the table, was not confirmed from the DNA. TRBV21-1 is designated a pseudogene. The CDR3 has 15 residues.

The rearrangement joins TRBV7-2 to TRBJ2-1; no definite D call. The CDR3 has 14 residues. V lost 5 bases to trimming and J lost 8 bases, with 16 bases between them. Germline assignment: CDR1 SGHTA and CDR2 FQGNSA. CDR3 sequence: CASSDKEFSHEQFF. The DNA of the CDR3 is TGTGCCAGCAGCGATAAGGAGTTCAGCCATGAGCAGTTCTTC.

The V call is TRBV5-1, the J call TRBJ2-7, with 8 bases that match TRBD1. This CDR3 has 15 residues. V lost 4 bases to trimming and J lost 0 bases; unmatched junction nucleotides: 6. Germline-derived CDR1 and CDR2 are SGHRS and YFSETQ. The CDR3 sequence is CASSPGQGLSYEQYF. In DNA, the CDR3 is TGCGCCAGCAGCCCAGGACAGGGCCTCTCCTACGAGCAGTACTTC.

This clone was observed a few times. The chain recombines TRBV6-4 with TRBJ1-5; TRBD1 matches 7 bases. From germline, CDR1 is MRHNA and CDR2 SNTAGT. The V segment lost 5 bases and the J segment 4 bases; nucleotides outside the gene matches: 8. CDR3 length: 15 residues. CDR3 DNA sequence: TGTGCCAGCAGTAGTACCGGGACAGAGAATCAGCCCCAGCATTTT. Translated: CASSSTGTENQPQHF.

The chain recombines TRBV9 with TRBJ2-3; D is possibly TRBD2 (6 bases). Per the germline V gene, CDR1 is SGDLS and CDR2 is YYNGEE. V lost 0 bases, J lost 6 bases, and 14 bases lay in between. CDR3 size: 15 residues. CDR3 protein: CASSVEETSRDTQYF. CDR3 coding DNA: TGTGCCAGCAGCGTAGAAGAGACTAGTCGGGATACGCAGTATTTT.

This clone has ten or more counts. V usage is TRBV9 and J usage is TRBJ2-7; weak D call: TRBD2 (6 bases). Trimming took off 4 bases at V and 2 bases at J, with 16 bases between the two ends. The CDR3 totals 15 residues. The germline V gene has CDR1 SGDLS and CDR2 YYNGEE. CDR3 sequence reads: CASSFTSSPTYEQYF. CDR3 DNA: TGTGCCAGCAGCTTCACTAGCTCTCCGACCTACGAGCAGTACTTC.

The rearrangement joins TRBV9 to TRBJ2-3, with 8 bases fitting TRBD1. In germline, CDR1 is SGDLS, CDR2 YYNGEE. The V and J ends lost 0 bases and 5 bases, in that order; junction bases with no gene match: 5. CDR3 length equals 15 residues. CDR3 DNA sequence: TGTGCCAGCAGCGTAGCGGGCAGGGGGCTAGATACGCAGTATTTT. Residues: CASSVAGRGLDTQYF.

This clone was picked up a small number of times. The gene calls are TRBV29-1 and TRBJ1-2; maybe TRBD1 (6 bases). Trimming pared 5 bases from V and 4 bases from J, leaving 11 bases between. The CDR3 extends over 12 amino acids. Germline loops: CDR1 SQVTM, CDR2 ANQGSEA. The CDR3 protein is CSVTPGAYGYTF. The CDR3 DNA reads TGCAGCGTTACCCCAGGGGCCTATGGCTACACCTTC.

The sample holds one count of this clone. The V and J genes are TRBV2 and TRBJ1-1; a weak D match, TRBD1 (6 bases). V lost 6 bases and J lost 8, with 22 bases in between. Germline V lookup: CDR1 SNHLY, CDR2 FYNNEI. The CDR3 is 15 amino acids. CDR3 sequence: CASRDTGGAGEEAFF. The DNA of the CDR3 is TGTGCCAGCAGGGACACTGGGGGCGCGGGGGAAGAAGCTTTCTTT.

The rearrangement links TRBV6-1 to TRBJ1-5; D is possibly TRBD1 (5 bases). Trimming removed 2 bases at V and 7 bases at J, with 12 bases between. Per germline, CDR1 MNHNS and CDR2 SASEGT. CDR3 size: 14 residues. CDR3 amino acids: CASSERGSGQPQHF. CDR3 bases: TGTGCCAGCAGTGAAAGGGGTAGCGGCCAGCCCCAGCATTTT.

CDR3 region: CASSLEGANNEKLFF. The CDR3 DNA is TGCGCCAGCAGCTTGGAGGGGGCAAATAATGAAAAACTGTTTTTT. The rearrangement links TRBV5-1 to TRBJ1-4; 7 nucleotides align to TRBD1. CDR1 is SGHRS and CDR2 is YFSETQ in the germline V gene. Losses at the gene ends were 0 bases for V and 4 bases for J; bases not matched to a gene: 3. This CDR3 is 15 amino acids long.

This chain joins TRBV5-1 and TRBJ1-1; 10 bases map to TRBD1. The trim removed 6 bases at V and 1 base at J, leaving 6 bases unmatched. Germline V gene sequence: CDR1 SGHRS, CDR2 YFSETQ. The CDR3 consists of 15 residues. The CDR3 sequence: CASIRQGAPNTEAFF. The CDR3 DNA sequence: TGCGCCAGCATCCGACAGGGGGCTCCGAACACTGAAGCTTTCTTT.

This clone was counted a single time. The chain couples TRBV10-3 to TRBJ2-2; 9 bases map to TRBD2. The CDR3 length is 15 residues. With V trimmed by 4 bases and J by 4 bases, 4 bases remained unmatched. Germline values: CDR1 ENHRY, CDR2 SYGVKD. DNA for the CDR3: TGTGCCATCAGTGGGAGCGGGGGGCCCACCGGGGAGCTGTTTTTT. This sequence encodes CAISGSGGPTGELFF.

The J gene is TRBJ2-2, the V gene TRBV5-4; D is uncertain. Germline loops: CDR1 SGHNT, CDR2 YYREEE (reference sequence). Deletions cut 4 bases from V and 2 bases from J, with 15 bases between. This CDR3 is built from 16 residues. The CDR3 here is CASSPPGGDNTGELFF. In DNA, the CDR3 is TGTGCCAGCAGCCCCCCTGGCGGCGATAACACCGGGGAGCTGTTTTTT. The full variable domain, its missing parts supplied by reference TRBV5-4 and TRBJ2-2, is ETGVTQSPTHLIKTRGQQVTLRCSSQSGHNTVSWYQQALGQGPQFIFQYYREEENGRGNFPPRFSGLQFPNYSSELNVNALELDDSALYLCASSPPGGDNTGELFFGEGSRLTVL.